This T cell receptor beta chain was found in a study of T cell responses to AZD1222 COVID-19 vaccine. Whole-study results and caveats: Researchers took repertoire samples only after the peak T cell response had come. White British donors predominated, females outnumbered males, and clonal diversity was possibly underestimated. At 160-218 and 743-854, vaccine-associated CD4 TCRs were dominant, and they spanned spike.

The CDR3 contains 14 residues. V trimming: 5 bases; J trimming: 1 base; junction bases outside the gene matches: 2. CDR1 SGHTA and CDR2 FQGNSA come from the germline V gene. Data came from immunoSEQ multiplex PCR; TCRdb stores just in-frame clones and leaves some out. The sample consists of about 100,000 clones, about 86% of them appearing once. Note on this clone: Its target is unknown.

The sequence was collected from an adult in good health. This chain links TRBV7-2 with TRBJ2-3; 8 bases fit TRBD1. This sample comprised peripheral blood, obtained on day 0 of AZD1222 vaccination. The CDR3 sequence: CASSQTGGTDTQYF. The CDR3 bases are TGTGCCAGCAGCCAGACAGGGGGCACAGATACGCAGTATTTT.